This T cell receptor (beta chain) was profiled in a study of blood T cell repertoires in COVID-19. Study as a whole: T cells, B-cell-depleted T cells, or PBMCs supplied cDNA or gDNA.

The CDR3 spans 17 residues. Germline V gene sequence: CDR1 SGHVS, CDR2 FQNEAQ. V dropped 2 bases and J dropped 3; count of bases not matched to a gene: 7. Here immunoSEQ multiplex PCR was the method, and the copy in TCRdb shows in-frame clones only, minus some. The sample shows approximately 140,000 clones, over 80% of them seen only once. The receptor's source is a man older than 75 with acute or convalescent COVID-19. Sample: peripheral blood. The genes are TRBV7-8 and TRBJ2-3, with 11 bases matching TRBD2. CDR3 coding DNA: TGTGCCAGCAGCTTATTCCGGGCTAGCGGGGGGACAGATACGCAGTATTTT. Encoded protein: CASSLFRASGGTDTQYF.